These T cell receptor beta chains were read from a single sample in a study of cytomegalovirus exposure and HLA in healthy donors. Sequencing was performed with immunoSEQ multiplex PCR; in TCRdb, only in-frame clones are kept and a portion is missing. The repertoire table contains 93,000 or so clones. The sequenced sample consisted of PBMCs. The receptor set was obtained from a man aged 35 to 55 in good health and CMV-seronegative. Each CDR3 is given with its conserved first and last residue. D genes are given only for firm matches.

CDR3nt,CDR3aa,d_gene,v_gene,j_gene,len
TGTGCCAGCGGACCCGGGACAGGGTTCACTGAAGCTTTCTTT,CASGPGTGFTEAFF,TRBD1,TRBV28,TRBJ1-1,14
TGTGCCAGCAGTTACTCGGCAGGGGCGATAACTGAAGCTTTCTTT,CASSYSAGAITEAFF,NA,TRBV6-6,TRBJ1-1,15
TGTGCCAGCAGCCAAGAGACTAGCGGGGACGAGCAGTACTTC,CASSQETSGDEQYF,TRBD2,TRBV14,TRBJ2-7,14
TGTGCCAGCAGCGTAGTGCCAGGGGGCGAGCAGTACTTC,CASSVVPGGEQYF,TRBD1,TRBV9,TRBJ2-7,13
TGTGCCAGCAGTGTCGGGACAGGCAACGCCTACGAGCAGTACTTC,CASSVGTGNAYEQYF,TRBD1,TRBV6-1,TRBJ2-7,15
TGTGCCAGCTCACCATGGAACAGGGCCGACGAGCAGTACTTC,CASSPWNRADEQYF,NA,TRBV18,TRBJ2-7,14
TGCAGCGTTGGGGTGGCAGGGTCGGGCTCTGGAAACACCATATATTTT,CSVGVAGSGSGNTIYF,NA,TRBV29-1,TRBJ1-3,16
TGTGCCAGCAGTTTCCAGACGAACACCGGGGAGCTGTTTTTT,CASSFQTNTGELFF,NA,TRBV27,TRBJ2-2,14
TGTGCCAGCAGAACGAAGACAACCTTCTACGAGCAGTACTTC,CASRTKTTFYEQYF,NA,TRBV6-5,TRBJ2-7,14
TGTGCCAGTAAAGAGTGGGACTCGAACGGCGAGCAGTACTTC,CASKEWDSNGEQYF,NA,TRBV19,TRBJ2-7,14
TGTGCCAGTAATTTCCCGAGACAGGGTAAAGAAAAACTGTTTTTT,CASNFPRQGKEKLFF,TRBD1,TRBV19,TRBJ1-4,15
TGTGCCTGGGATGACAGGGGCACTGAAGCTTTCTTT,CAWDDRGTEAFF,TRBD1,TRBV30,TRBJ1-1,12
TGTGCCAGCGGGCGGGAGGGATCCACCGGGGAGCTGTTTTTT,CASGREGSTGELFF,TRBD2,TRBV7-9,TRBJ2-2,14
TGTGCCAGCAGTTTGGGAGGGACAGGGGCCGGAAACACCATATATTTT,CASSLGGTGAGNTIYF,TRBD1,TRBV28,TRBJ1-3,16
TGTGCCAGCAGCCCCGGACAGAGTACGCAGTATTTT,CASSPGQSTQYF,NA,TRBV11-3,TRBJ2-3,12
TGCGCCAGCAGCTTGGCCATTAGCGGGGGGTTCAACGAGCAGTACTTC,CASSLAISGGFNEQYF,TRBD2,TRBV5-1,TRBJ2-7,16
TGTGCCAGTAGCCAACAGGGATCCTACGAGCAGTACTTC,CASSQQGSYEQYF,NA,TRBV19,TRBJ2-7,13
TGTGCCAGTAGTATCCTGGGGCCCCAGGGGGCTAGAAATCAGCCCCAGCATTTT,CASSILGPQGARNQPQHF,TRBD1,TRBV19,TRBJ1-5,18
TGCACCATCCTGAGACGGAGGTGTCTCACAGATACGCAGTATTTT,CTILRRRCLTDTQYF,NA,TRBV1,TRBJ2-3,15
TGTGCCAGCAGCTCCCGGGACAGGGGGGGGATCACTGAAGCTTTCTTT,CASSSRDRGGITEAFF,TRBD1,TRBV7-9,TRBJ1-1,16
TGTGCCAGCAAGGCGAGCGGCCCTCTCGTCAATGAGCAGTTCTTC,CASKASGPLVNEQFF,NA,TRBV6-1,TRBJ2-1,15
TGTGCCAGCAGTTCCGGAGGACGAGTTGAAAAACTGTTTTTT,CASSSGGRVEKLFF,NA,TRBV9,TRBJ1-4,14
TGTGCCAGCAGTTTAAGGGGGTGGGGCCGAGACACCGGGGAGCTGTTTTTT,CASSLRGWGRDTGELFF,NA,TRBV11-2,TRBJ2-2,17
TGTGCCAGCCACCGGTGGTTGAATCAGCCCCAGCATTTT,CASHRWLNQPQHF,NA,TRBV6-4,TRBJ1-5,13
TGTGCCAGCAGCGCCACAGGGGGTCGGGAGCAGTACTTC,CASSATGGREQYF,TRBD1,TRBV13,TRBJ2-7,13
TGTGCCAGTAGTGGGGCTAGCGGGGGCTACAATGAGCAGTTCTTC,CASSGASGGYNEQFF,TRBD2,TRBV19,TRBJ2-1,15
TGTGCCAGCAGCTTGGCTCAGGGGCATTTCTACGAGCAGTACTTC,CASSLAQGHFYEQYF,NA,TRBV5-8,TRBJ2-7,15
TGTGCCAGCAGCCTCACGGGACAGGGGCCCTACGAGCAGTACTTC,CASSLTGQGPYEQYF,TRBD1,TRBV7-8,TRBJ2-7,15
TGCGCCAGCAGTGAGAGCATAAAGACCCCGGGAGAGCAGTACTTC,CASSESIKTPGEQYF,NA,TRBV10-1,TRBJ2-7,15
TGTGCCAGCCAAGCGGGAGGGCCTGGGTCCTACAATGAGCAGTTCTTC,CASQAGGPGSYNEQFF,TRBD2,TRBV10-3,TRBJ2-1,16